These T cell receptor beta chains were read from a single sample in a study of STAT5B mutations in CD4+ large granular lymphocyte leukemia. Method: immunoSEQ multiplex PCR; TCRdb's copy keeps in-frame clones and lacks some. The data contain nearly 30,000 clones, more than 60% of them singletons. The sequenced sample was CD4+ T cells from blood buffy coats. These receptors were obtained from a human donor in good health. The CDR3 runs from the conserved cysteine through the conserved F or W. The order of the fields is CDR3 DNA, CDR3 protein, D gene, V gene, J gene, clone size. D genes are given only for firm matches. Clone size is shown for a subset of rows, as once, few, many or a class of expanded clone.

DNA: TGCGCCAGCAGTGAGGGGACCGGGGACTACGAGCAGTACTTC
CDR3: CASSEGTGDYEQYF
D: NA
V: TRBV10-1
J: TRBJ2-7
size: NA

DNA: TGTGCCAGCAGCCCGTACAATGAGCAGTTCTTC
CDR3: CASSPYNEQFF
D: NA
V: TRBV2
J: TRBJ2-1
size: NA

DNA: TGTGCTAGCAGCCCCGACAGTTACCAAGAGACCCAGTACTTC
CDR3: CASSPDSYQETQYF
D: NA
V: TRBV7-7
J: TRBJ2-5
size: NA

DNA: TGTGCCAGCAGCTTACGATCTGTGACTTCTAATGAAAAACTGTTTTTT
CDR3: CASSLRSVTSNEKLFF
D: NA
V: TRBV7-2
J: TRBJ1-4
size: few

DNA: TGTGCCAGTAGTAGGCAGTCACCTGGAAACACCATATATTTT
CDR3: CASSRQSPGNTIYF
D: NA
V: TRBV19
J: TRBJ1-3
size: few

DNA: TGTGCCCATTCCGGACAGGGATGGTCTGGAAACACCATATATTTT
CDR3: CAHSGQGWSGNTIYF
D: TRBD1
V: TRBV30
J: TRBJ1-3
size: NA

DNA: TGTGCCAGTCGGAGAACGGGGGCCGAAACAGATACGCAGTATTTT
CDR3: CASRRTGAETDTQYF
D: NA
V: TRBV19
J: TRBJ2-3
size: NA

DNA: TGTGCCAGCAGTGACCTCACATCGAGCTCTGGGGCCAACGTCCTGACTTTC
CDR3: CASSDLTSSSGANVLTF
D: NA
V: TRBV25-1
J: TRBJ2-6
size: NA

DNA: TGTGCCAGCACAGTACAGTCCAACACTGAAGCTTTCTTT
CDR3: CASTVQSNTEAFF
D: NA
V: TRBV2
J: TRBJ1-1
size: NA

DNA: TGTGCCAGCAGAGGCGGGACAGAGAACACCGGGGAGCTGTTTTTT
CDR3: CASRGGTENTGELFF
D: NA
V: TRBV2
J: TRBJ2-2
size: NA

DNA: TGTGCCAGCAGTTCTACAGGGGTAAGAACTGAAGCTTTCTTT
CDR3: CASSSTGVRTEAFF
D: TRBD1
V: TRBV7-2
J: TRBJ1-1
size: NA

DNA: TGTGCCAGCAGCTTAGGACTGTCGGAGGGATGGGAGCAGTTCTTC
CDR3: CASSLGLSEGWEQFF
D: NA
V: TRBV11-2
J: TRBJ2-1
size: NA

DNA: TGTGCCAGCAGTTATTCGGGGAAAACTGAAGCTTTCTTT
CDR3: CASSYSGKTEAFF
D: NA
V: TRBV6-5
J: TRBJ1-1
size: NA

DNA: TGCGCCAGCAGCCAAGGACCACGTCAAACTAATGAAAAACTGTTTTTT
CDR3: CASSQGPRQTNEKLFF
D: NA
V: TRBV4-1
J: TRBJ1-4
size: once

DNA: TGTGCCAGCAGACAGGATAGCAATCAGCCCCAGCATTTT
CDR3: CASRQDSNQPQHF
D: NA
V: TRBV28
J: TRBJ1-5
size: few

DNA: TGTGCCAGTAGTGGTCGACGGAATAGCAATCAGCCCCAGCATTTT
CDR3: CASSGRRNSNQPQHF
D: NA
V: TRBV19
J: TRBJ1-5
size: few

DNA: TGTGCCAGCAGCGTAGACCAGGGAGGCTATGGCTACACCTTC
CDR3: CASSVDQGGYGYTF
D: NA
V: TRBV9
J: TRBJ1-2
size: medium-sized

DNA: TGTGCCAGCAGCGTAGCTCTATTCACTGAAGCTTTCTTT
CDR3: CASSVALFTEAFF
D: NA
V: TRBV9
J: TRBJ1-1
size: few

DNA: TGTGCCAGCAGCTCGCTGAGCTGGCCAGATAGCAATCAGCCCCAGCATTTT
CDR3: CASSSLSWPDSNQPQHF
D: NA
V: TRBV7-9
J: TRBJ1-5
size: NA

DNA: TGTGCCAGCCTTTTAAACTCGGCTCTGAACACCGGGGAGCTGTTTTTT
CDR3: CASLLNSALNTGELFF
D: NA
V: TRBV28
J: TRBJ2-2
size: NA

DNA: TGTGCCAGTAGCCACCGGACAGGGTACGGGGGCCGCCCGAAAAAAAATGAAAAACTGTTTTTT
CDR3: CASSHRTGYGGRPKKNEKLFF
D: TRBD1
V: TRBV19
J: TRBJ1-4
size: NA

DNA: TGTGCCAGCAGCTTAATTCCTGCCGGGTCCCGCACAGATACGCAGTATTTT
CDR3: CASSLIPAGSRTDTQYF
D: NA
V: TRBV13
J: TRBJ2-3
size: NA

DNA: TGTGCCAGCAGCTTAGCCAGGGGACAGGGCGCCGGGGAGCTGTTTTTT
CDR3: CASSLARGQGAGELFF
D: TRBD1
V: TRBV7-2
J: TRBJ2-2
size: NA

DNA: TGTGCCAGCAGTTACTCAGGGAAGACTGGAAACACCATATATTTT
CDR3: CASSYSGKTGNTIYF
D: NA
V: TRBV6-5
J: TRBJ1-3
size: NA

DNA: TGCGCCAGCAGCCAAGAGGGACAGTTACCCCTAGGCTACACCTTC
CDR3: CASSQEGQLPLGYTF
D: TRBD1
V: TRBV4-3
J: TRBJ1-2
size: NA

DNA: TGTGCTAGTGGTTTGGTTTCGTGGGCTTTAGGCGTTGGAAGCTCTGGAAACACCATATATTTT
CDR3: CASGLVSWALGVGSSGNTIYF
D: NA
V: TRBV12-5
J: TRBJ1-3
size: NA

DNA: TGTGCCAGCAGCCCTGTAACGCGCAATGAGCAGTTCTTC
CDR3: CASSPVTRNEQFF
D: NA
V: TRBV13
J: TRBJ2-1
size: NA

DNA: TGTGCCAGCAGCTACAGGATAGAGTCACCCCTCCACTTT
CDR3: CASSYRIESPLHF
D: NA
V: TRBV9
J: TRBJ1-6
size: NA

DNA: TGTGCCAGCAGCTTGGCAGGGGCCCTGGAGACTGAAGCTTTCTTT
CDR3: CASSLAGALETEAFF
D: NA
V: TRBV7-9
J: TRBJ1-1
size: few

DNA: TGTGCCAGCAGCCACGGCCGATACAATGAGCAGTTCTTC
CDR3: CASSHGRYNEQFF
D: NA
V: TRBV6-5
J: TRBJ2-1
size: NA

DNA: TGTGCCAGCAGGCGGGGCGGACAGACAGAGACCCAGTACTTC
CDR3: CASRRGGQTETQYF
D: NA
V: TRBV7-9
J: TRBJ2-5
size: NA

DNA: TGTGCCAGCAGCTCCGACGGGGGTCGGGGGTATACGCAGTATTTT
CDR3: CASSSDGGRGYTQYF
D: NA
V: TRBV11-2
J: TRBJ2-3
size: NA

DNA: TGTGCCAGCAGCTTCCCACAGGGGAGCTCCTACGAGCAGTACTTC
CDR3: CASSFPQGSSYEQYF
D: TRBD1
V: TRBV7-2
J: TRBJ2-7
size: once

DNA: TGCGCCAGCAGCTTGGATGGGGCCCGCATGAACACTGAAGCTTTCTTT
CDR3: CASSLDGARMNTEAFF
D: NA
V: TRBV5-1
J: TRBJ1-1
size: few

DNA: TGTGCCAGCAGCTTAGCCAGGACGGGGGGAGCTTTCTTT
CDR3: CASSLARTGGAFF
D: NA
V: TRBV11-2
J: TRBJ1-1
size: NA

DNA: TGCGCCAGCAGCCAAGGACAGGGTGGAGAGACCCAGTACTTC
CDR3: CASSQGQGGETQYF
D: TRBD1
V: TRBV4-3
J: TRBJ2-5
size: NA

DNA: TGTGCCAGCAGCTCAGAGAACACTGAAGCTTTCTTT
CDR3: CASSSENTEAFF
D: NA
V: TRBV7-9
J: TRBJ1-1
size: NA

DNA: TGCGCCAGCAGCCAGGGAATGGTGTGGGACGGGGCCAACGTCCTGACTTTC
CDR3: CASSQGMVWDGANVLTF
D: NA
V: TRBV4-3
J: TRBJ2-6
size: few

DNA: TGTGCCAGCAGCTTAGGGCTAGCGGGGTTCCAAGAGACCCAGTACTTC
CDR3: CASSLGLAGFQETQYF
D: TRBD2
V: TRBV11-3
J: TRBJ2-5
size: NA